Below, 8 T cell receptor beta chains from the same sample are listed, as sequenced in a study of vaccination effects on CD4 cells after COVID-19. Libraries were prepared by immunoSEQ multiplex PCR; TCRdb keeps only in-frame clonotypes and omits some of them. The top ten clones hold over 4% of a sample with tens of thousands of clones, approximately 70% of them seen once. Antigens of these TCRs are unknown. Expansion with viral peptide pools was applied to antigen-specific CD4+ T cells by the ViraFEST assay prior to sequencing. It was after more than 8 days of culture that CD4+ T cells were isolated. The vaccine recipients had no prior SARS-CoV-2 infection, with negative nucleocapsid antibodies. The sample consisted of CD4+ T cells from PBMCs cultured with HCoV-OC43 spike peptides, taken before COVID-19 vaccination. The subset is: HCoV-OC43 spike overlapping peptide pool stimulation. Receptors originate from a human donor who received a COVID-19 vaccine.

This clone occurred a few times. The chain uses TRBV7-9 and TRBJ1-5, with 8 bases fitting TRBD1. V lost 6 bases to trimming and J lost 7 bases; unmatched junction nucleotides: 8. This CDR3 is 14 amino acids long. Germline V gene sequence: CDR1 SEHNR, CDR2 FQNEAQ (reference sequence). The CDR3 coding sequence is TGTGCCAGCAGTTCTGGACAGGGAGGACAGCCCCAGCATTTT. Translation gives CASSSGQGGQPQHF.

The V call is TRBV2, the J call TRBJ1-3; D unclear. There are 14 residues in the CDR3. Trimming cost V 4 bases and J 4 bases, with 11 bases left between them. Germline V lookup: CDR1 SNHLY, CDR2 FYNNEI. The DNA for the CDR3 is TGTGCCAGCAGTGCTTCTGGTCTCGGAAACACCATATATTTT. Translation: CASSASGLGNTIYF.

This clone was detected a few times. The V gene is TRBV6-2 or TRBV6-3, the J gene TRBJ1-6; the D gene is possibly TRBD1 (6 bases). Trimming took 4 bases from V and 10 from J, leaving 14 bases between them. The CDR3 consists of 14 residues. Germline lookup yields CDR1 MNHEY and CDR2 SVGEGT. CDR3 amino acids: CASSSQTGTSPLHF. The CDR3 DNA reads as TGTGCCAGCAGTTCCCAGACAGGAACCTCACCCCTCCACTTT.

CDR3 sequence (DNA): TGTGCCAGCAGTTTCTCAGGGGTCGGCTACACCTTC. Amino acids: CASSFSGVGYTF. The rearrangement uses TRBV28 and TRBJ1-2; D may be TRBD1 (6 bases). Trimming shortened V by 3 bases and J by 8 bases, and 10 bases separated the two germline ends. The CDR3 extends over 12 amino acids. CDR1 and CDR2 from the germline V gene are MDHEN and SYDVKM.

The chain has TRBV5-1 and TRBJ2-7, with 9 bases aligning to TRBD2. J lost 3 bases, V lost 4 bases, and 11 bases had no gene match. In germline, CDR1 is SGHRS, CDR2 YFSETQ. The CDR3 length is 16 residues. CDR3 residues: CASSRGGSGSNYEQYV. The CDR3 region has the DNA TGCGCCAGCAGCCGAGGGGGTAGCGGGAGCAACTACGAGCAGTACGTC.

The chain carries TRBV7-9 and TRBJ2-1, with 7 bases aligning to TRBD1. The germline CDR1 and CDR2 sequences are SEHNR and FQNEAQ (reference sequence). The J segment lost 7 bases and the V segment lost 5 bases, leaving 8 bases of the junction unmatched. The CDR3 runs 14 residues. The CDR3 reads CASSPRTGRNEQFF. The CDR3 region has the DNA TGTGCCAGCAGCCCCCGGACAGGTAGGAATGAGCAGTTCTTC.

In its sample, this clone was seen a few times. V and J are TRBV5-1 and TRBJ2-2, with 8 bases fitting TRBD2. V lost 4 bases to trimming and J lost 6 bases; unmatched junction nucleotides: 5. CDR1 and CDR2 (germline): SGHRS, YFSETQ. There are 14 residues in the CDR3. CDR3 bases: TGCGCCAGCAGCACCGGGGGGGAATCCGGGGAGCTGTTTTTT. Residues: CASSTGGESGELFF.

This clone came up a few times. The identical CDR3 is also encoded by other nucleotide sequences in the sample. The chain is built from TRBV7-2 and TRBJ1-1; D gene ambiguous. Trimming took off 3 bases at V and 1 base at J, with 6 bases between the two ends. CDR3 length equals 13 residues. Germline V lookup: CDR1 SGHTA, CDR2 FQGNSA. CDR3 DNA: TGTGCCAGCAGCTTGGATAGGAACACTGAAGCTTTCTTT. This translates into CASSLDRNTEAFF.